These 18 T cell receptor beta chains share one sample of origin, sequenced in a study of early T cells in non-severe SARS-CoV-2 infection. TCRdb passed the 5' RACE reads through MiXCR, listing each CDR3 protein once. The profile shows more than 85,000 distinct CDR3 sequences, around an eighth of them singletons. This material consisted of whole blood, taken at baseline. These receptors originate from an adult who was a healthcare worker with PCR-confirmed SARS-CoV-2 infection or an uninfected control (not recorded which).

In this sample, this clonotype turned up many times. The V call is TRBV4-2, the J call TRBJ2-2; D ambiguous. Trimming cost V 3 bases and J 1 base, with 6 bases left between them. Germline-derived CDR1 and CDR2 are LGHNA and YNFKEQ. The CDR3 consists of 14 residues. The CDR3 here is CASSHEQNTGELFF. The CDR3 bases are TGTGCCAGCAGCCATGAGCAGAACACCGGGGAGCTGTTTTTT.

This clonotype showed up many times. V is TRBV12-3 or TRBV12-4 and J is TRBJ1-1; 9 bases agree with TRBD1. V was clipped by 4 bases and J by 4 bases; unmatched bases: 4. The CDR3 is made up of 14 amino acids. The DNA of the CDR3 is TGTGCCAGCAGTTCCCAGACAGGGGGCACTGAAGCTTTCTTT. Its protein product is CASSSQTGGTEAFF.

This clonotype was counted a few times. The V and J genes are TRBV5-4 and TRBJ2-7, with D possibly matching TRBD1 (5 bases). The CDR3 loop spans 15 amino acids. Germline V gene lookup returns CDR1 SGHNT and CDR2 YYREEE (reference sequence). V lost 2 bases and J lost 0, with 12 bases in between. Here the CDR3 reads CASSFPRGNSYEQYF. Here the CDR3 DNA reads TGTGCCAGCAGCTTTCCTAGGGGAAACTCCTACGAGCAGTACTTC.

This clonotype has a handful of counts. The CDR3 is CASSFSRDTQYF. CDR3 bases: TGCGCCAGCAGCTTCTCCCGAGATACGCAGTATTTT. V gene TRBV5-1 combines with J gene TRBJ2-3; D uncertain. The CDR3 loop spans 12 amino acids. Germline V gene lookup returns CDR1 SGHRS and CDR2 YFSETQ. V was clipped by 2 bases and J by 5 bases, with 6 bases between them.

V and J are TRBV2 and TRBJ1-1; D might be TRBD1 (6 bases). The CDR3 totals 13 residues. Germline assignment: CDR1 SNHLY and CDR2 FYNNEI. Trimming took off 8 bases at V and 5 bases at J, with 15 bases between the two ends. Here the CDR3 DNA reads TGTGCCAGCTTGGGCAGGGGTGGGACTGAAGCTTTCTTT. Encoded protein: CASLGRGGTEAFF.

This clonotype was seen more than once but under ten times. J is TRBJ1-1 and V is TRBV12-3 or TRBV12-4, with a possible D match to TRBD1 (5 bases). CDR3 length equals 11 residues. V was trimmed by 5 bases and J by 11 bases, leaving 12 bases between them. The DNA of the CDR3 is TGTGCCAGCAGTCCTGGGGGGAGGGCTTTCTTT. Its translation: CASSPGGRAFF.

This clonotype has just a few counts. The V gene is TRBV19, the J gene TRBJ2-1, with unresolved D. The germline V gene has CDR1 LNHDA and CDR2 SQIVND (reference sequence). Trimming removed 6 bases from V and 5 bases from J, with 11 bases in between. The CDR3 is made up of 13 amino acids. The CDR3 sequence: CASRKGPNNEQFF. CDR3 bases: TGTGCCAGTAGGAAGGGTCCCAACAATGAGCAGTTCTTC. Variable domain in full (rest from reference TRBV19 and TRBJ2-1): DGGITQSPKYLFRKEGQNVTLSCEQNLNHDAMYWYRQDPGQGLRLIYYSQIVNDFQKGDIAEGYSVSREKKESFPLTVTSAQKNPTAFYLCASRKGPNNEQFFGPGTRLTVL.

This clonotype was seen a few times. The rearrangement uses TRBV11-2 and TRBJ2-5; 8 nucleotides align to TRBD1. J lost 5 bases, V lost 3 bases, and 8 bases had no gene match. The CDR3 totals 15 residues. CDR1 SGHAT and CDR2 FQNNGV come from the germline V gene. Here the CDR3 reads CASSLPRGQVETQYF. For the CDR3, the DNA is TGTGCCAGCAGCTTGCCCAGGGGGCAGGTGGAGACCCAGTACTTC.

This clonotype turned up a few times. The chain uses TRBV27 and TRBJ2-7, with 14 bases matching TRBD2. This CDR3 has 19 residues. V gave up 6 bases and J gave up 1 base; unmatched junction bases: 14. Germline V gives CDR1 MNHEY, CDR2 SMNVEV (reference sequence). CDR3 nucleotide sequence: TGTGCCAGCAGCCCCTGGGGACTAGCGGGAGTTGGAGCGTCCTACGAGCAGTACTTC. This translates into CASSPWGLAGVGASYEQYF.

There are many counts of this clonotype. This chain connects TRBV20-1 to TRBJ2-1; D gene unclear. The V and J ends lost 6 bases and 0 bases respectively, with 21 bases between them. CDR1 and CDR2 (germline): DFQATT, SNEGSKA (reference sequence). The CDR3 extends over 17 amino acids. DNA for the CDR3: TGCAGTGCCTTAAGCCCCTCCATCAGGAGCTCCTACAATGAGCAGTTCTTC. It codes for CSALSPSIRSSYNEQFF.

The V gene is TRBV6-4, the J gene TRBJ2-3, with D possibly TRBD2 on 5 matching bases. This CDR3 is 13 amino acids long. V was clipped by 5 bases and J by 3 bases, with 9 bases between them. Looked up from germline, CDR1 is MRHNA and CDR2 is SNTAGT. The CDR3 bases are TGTGCCAGCAGTAGGGAGTTTACAGATACGCAGTATTTT. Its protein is CASSREFTDTQYF.

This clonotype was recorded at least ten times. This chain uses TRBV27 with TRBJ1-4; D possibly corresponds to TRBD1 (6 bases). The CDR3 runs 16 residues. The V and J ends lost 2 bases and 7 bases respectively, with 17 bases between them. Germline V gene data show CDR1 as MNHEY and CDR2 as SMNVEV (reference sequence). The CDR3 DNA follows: TGTGCCAGCAGTTTACACCCGCTTTGGGGGCGTGAAAAACTGTTTTTT. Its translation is CASSLHPLWGREKLFF.

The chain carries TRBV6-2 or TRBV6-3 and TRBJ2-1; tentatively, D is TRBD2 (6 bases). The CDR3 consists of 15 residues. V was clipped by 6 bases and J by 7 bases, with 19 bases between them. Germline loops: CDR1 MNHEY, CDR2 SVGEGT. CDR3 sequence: CASSTLRASENEQFF. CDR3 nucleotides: TGTGCCAGCAGCACCTTACGGGCTAGCGAAAATGAGCAGTTCTTC.

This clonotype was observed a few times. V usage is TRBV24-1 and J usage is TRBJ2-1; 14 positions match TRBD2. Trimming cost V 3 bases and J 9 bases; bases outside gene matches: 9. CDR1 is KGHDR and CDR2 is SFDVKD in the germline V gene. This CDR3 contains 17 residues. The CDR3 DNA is TGTGCCACCAGTGATGCCCCCGGGACTAGCGGGAGAGGTGAGCAGTTCTTC. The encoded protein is CATSDAPGTSGRGEQFF.

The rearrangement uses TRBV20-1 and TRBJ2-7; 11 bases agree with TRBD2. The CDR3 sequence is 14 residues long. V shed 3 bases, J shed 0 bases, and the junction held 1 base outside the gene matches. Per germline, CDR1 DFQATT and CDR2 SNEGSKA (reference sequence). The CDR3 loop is CSARGLAVSYEQYF. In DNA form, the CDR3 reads TGCAGTGCTAGGGGACTAGCGGTCTCCTACGAGCAGTACTTC.

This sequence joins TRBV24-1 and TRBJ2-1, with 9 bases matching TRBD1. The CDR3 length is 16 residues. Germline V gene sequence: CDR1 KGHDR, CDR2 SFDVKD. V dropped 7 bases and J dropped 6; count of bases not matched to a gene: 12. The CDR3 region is CATSPTTGGIGNEQFF. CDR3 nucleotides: TGTGCCACCAGCCCCACTACAGGGGGCATTGGCAATGAGCAGTTCTTC.

The CDR3 sequence: CASSQRISYNEQFF. The CDR3 region has the DNA TGCGCCAGCAGCCAACGGATTAGTTACAATGAGCAGTTCTTC. The chain employs TRBV4-1 and TRBJ2-1, with D hard to call. The germline V and J ends were trimmed by 2 bases and 4 bases, with 9 bases remaining between them. Germline CDR1 and CDR2: MGHRA and YSYEKL. The CDR3 runs 14 residues.

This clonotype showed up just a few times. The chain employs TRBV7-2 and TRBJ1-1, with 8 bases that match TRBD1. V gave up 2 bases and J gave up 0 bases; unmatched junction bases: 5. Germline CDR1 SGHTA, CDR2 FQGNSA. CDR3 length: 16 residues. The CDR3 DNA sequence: TGTGCCAGCAGCTTACGGACAGGGTCCATGAACACTGAAGCTTTCTTT. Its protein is CASSLRTGSMNTEAFF.